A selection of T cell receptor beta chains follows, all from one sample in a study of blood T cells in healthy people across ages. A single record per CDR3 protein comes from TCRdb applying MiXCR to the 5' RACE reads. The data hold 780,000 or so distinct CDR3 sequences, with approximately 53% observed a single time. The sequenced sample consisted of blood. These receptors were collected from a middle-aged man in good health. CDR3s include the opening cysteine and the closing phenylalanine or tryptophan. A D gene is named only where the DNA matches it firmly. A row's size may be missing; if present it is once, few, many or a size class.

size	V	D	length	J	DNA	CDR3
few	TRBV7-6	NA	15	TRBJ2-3	TGTGCCAGCACCGAGAATGGGGGATTGGCAGATACGCAGTATTTT	CASTENGGLADTQYF
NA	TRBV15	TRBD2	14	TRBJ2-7	TGTGCCACCACCGGGACTAGCGGGAGCTACGAGCAGTACTTC	CATTGTSGSYEQYF
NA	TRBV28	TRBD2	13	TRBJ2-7	TGTGCCATCGTAGCCGGGGGGTTCCACGAGCAGTACTTC	CAIVAGGFHEQYF
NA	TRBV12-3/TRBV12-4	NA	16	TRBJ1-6	TGTGCCAGCAGTTTAGCAGCGGGGGGATATAATTCACCCCTCCACTTT	CASSLAAGGYNSPLHF
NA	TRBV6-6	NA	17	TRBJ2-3	TGTGCCAGCAGTTACTCGATGATTAGGACCAGCACAGATACGCAGTATTTT	CASSYSMIRTSTDTQYF
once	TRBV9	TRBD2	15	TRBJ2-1	TGTGCCAGCAGCGTAGCCCAGCGGGAGGGCCGTGAGCAGTTCTTC	CASSVAQREGREQFF
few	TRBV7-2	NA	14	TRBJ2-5	TGTGCCAGCAGCCGTTCCGGGGACCAAGAGACCCAGTACTTC	CASSRSGDQETQYF
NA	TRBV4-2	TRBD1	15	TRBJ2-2	TGTGCCAGCAGCCCCTGGACAGGGACCACCGGGGAGCTGTTTTTT	CASSPWTGTTGELFF
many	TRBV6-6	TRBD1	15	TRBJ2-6	TGTGCCAGCAGTTGGGACAGCTCTGGGGCCAACGTCCTGACTTTC	CASSWDSSGANVLTF
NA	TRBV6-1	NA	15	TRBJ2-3	TGTGCCAGCAGTGAAGAGAGCAGGAGCACAGATACGCAGTATTTT	CASSEESRSTDTQYF
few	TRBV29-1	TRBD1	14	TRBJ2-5	TGCAGCGCACCCGGGACAGGGGTCCAAGAGACCCAGTACTTC	CSAPGTGVQETQYF
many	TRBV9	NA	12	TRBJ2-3	TGTGCCAGCAGCACACGGACAGATACGCAGTATTTT	CASSTRTDTQYF
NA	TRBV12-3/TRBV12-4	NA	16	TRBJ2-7	TGTGCCAGCAGTTCGAGGGACGGTATCAGCTCCTACGAGCAGTACTTC	CASSSRDGISSYEQYF
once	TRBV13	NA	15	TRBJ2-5	TGTGCCAGCAGCTTACGAGGCTTTCTCGTAGAGACCCAGTACTTC	CASSLRGFLVETQYF
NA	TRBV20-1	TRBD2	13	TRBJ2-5	TGCAGTGCGCCGACTAGCGGGAGAGAGACCCAGTACTTC	CSAPTSGRETQYF
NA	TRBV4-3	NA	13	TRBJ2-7	TGCGCCAGCAGCCAAGGGCAATACTACGAGCAGTACTTC	CASSQGQYYEQYF
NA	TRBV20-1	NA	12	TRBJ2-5	TGCAGTGCTGGCGTTGTCGGATGGGCCCAGTACTTC	CSAGVVGWAQYF
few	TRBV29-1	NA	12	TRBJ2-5	TGCAGCGTTGGGCACGGCCCCGAGACCCAGTACTTC	CSVGHGPETQYF
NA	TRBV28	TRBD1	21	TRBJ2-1	TGTGCCAGCAGTTTGGAGGACCGCCTGCCCTTGCAGGGGGCGGCAGAGGAGGAGCAGTTCTTC	CASSLEDRLPLQGAAEEEQFF
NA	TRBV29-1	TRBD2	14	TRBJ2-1	TGCAGCGTTGTCCTAGCGGGAGGTGGGAATGAGCAGTTCTTC	CSVVLAGGGNEQFF
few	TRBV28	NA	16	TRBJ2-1	TGTGCCAGCAGTGCTGAGCGGAGGGGCCGAAACAATGAGCAGTTCTTC	CASSAERRGRNNEQFF
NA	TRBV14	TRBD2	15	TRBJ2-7	TGTGCCAGCAGCCAACTTACTAGCGGGGGCATGAGGCAGTACTTC	CASSQLTSGGMRQYF
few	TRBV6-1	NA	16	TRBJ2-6	TGTGCCAGCAGTGATCTACAGGGTTCTGGGGCCAACGTCCTGACTTTC	CASSDLQGSGANVLTF
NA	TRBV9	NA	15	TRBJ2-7	TGTGCCAGCAGCGTAGCAGGGTCGTTCACCTACGAGCAGTACTTC	CASSVAGSFTYEQYF
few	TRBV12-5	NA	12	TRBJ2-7	TGTGCTAGTGGTTTCAATTGGGACGAGCAGTACTTC	CASGFNWDEQYF
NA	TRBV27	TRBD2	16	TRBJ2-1	TGTGCCAGCAGTTACAATAGCGGGCAACCTTACAATGAGCAGTTCTTC	CASSYNSGQPYNEQFF
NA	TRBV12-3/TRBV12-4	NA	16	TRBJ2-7	TGTGCCAGCAGTTACACAACAGGGAAAGTCTACAATGAGCAGTACTTC	CASSYTTGKVYNEQYF
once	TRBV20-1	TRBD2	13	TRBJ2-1	TGCAGTGCTCTTGGACTAGCGGAGAATGAGCAGTTCTTC	CSALGLAENEQFF
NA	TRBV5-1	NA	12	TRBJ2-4	TGCGCCAGCAGCTTGGACGGGGCGGAGCAGTACTTC	CASSLDGAEQYF
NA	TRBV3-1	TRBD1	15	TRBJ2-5	TGTGCCAGCAGCGACGGGACAGGCCGTCAAGAGACCCAGTACTTC	CASSDGTGRQETQYF
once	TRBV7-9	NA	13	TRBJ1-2	TGTGCCAGCAGCTTTCAAAGTCTCGATGGCTACACCTTC	CASSFQSLDGYTF
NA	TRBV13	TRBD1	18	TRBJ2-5	TGTGCCAGCAGCTTAGGAGGAACAGGGGAGTATACCCAAGAGACCCAGTACTTC	CASSLGGTGEYTQETQYF
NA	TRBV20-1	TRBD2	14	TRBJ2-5	TGCAGTGCTCCGAGCGGGGGGACCCAAGAGACCCAGTACTTC	CSAPSGGTQETQYF
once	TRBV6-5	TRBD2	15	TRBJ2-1	TGTGCCAGCAGTTACTCGGGGCTAGCGGGCAATGAGCAGTTCTTC	CASSYSGLAGNEQFF
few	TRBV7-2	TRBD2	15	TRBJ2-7	TGTGCCAGCAGCCCCGTACTAGCGGGAGCCTACGAGCAGTACTTC	CASSPVLAGAYEQYF
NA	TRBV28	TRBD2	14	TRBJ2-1	TGTGCCAGCAGCTTAGCGGGAGAGGTCAATGAGCAGTTCTTC	CASSLAGEVNEQFF